This T cell receptor beta chain derives from a study of CD8+ T cells in alopecia areata. Overall study context: Treated patients received oral tofacitinib, 5 to 10 mg twice daily.

Reverse transcribed after extraction, RNA yielded cDNA as the sequencing template. Some clones are missing from TCRdb's copy, which holds only in-frame ones; the method was immunoSEQ multiplex PCR. The sample holds roughly 200,000 clones, roughly 65% seen once. As to this clone: Its antigen is not known.

Study results and limitations: Besides other cells, scalp samples also yield sequences of resident alphabeta T cells from normal skin.

Per germline, CDR1 SQVTM and CDR2 ANQGSEA. The CDR3 runs to 11 residues. Between the trimmed V and J ends, which lost 6 bases and 5 bases, there was a span of 10 bases. J is TRBJ1-2 and V is TRBV29-1, with D uncertain. This specimen was CD4+ T cells sorted from blood, taken at week 0. The source is a human donor with alopecia areata. This CDR3 reads CSVSERYGYTF. Here the CDR3 DNA reads TGCAGCGTGAGCGAGAGGTATGGCTACACCTTC.